There are a few counts of the clone carrying this TCR beta chain. A much larger clone sits a single nucleotide away, making a read error possible. CDR3 size: 10 residues. The V end was cut by 5 bases, the J end by 11 bases, with 12 bases between. Germline V CDR1 and CDR2: DFQATT, SNEGSKA (reference sequence). This specimen comes from a study of regulatory T cells in long-lasting Graves disease. The sample's time point: newly diagnosed GD, antithyroid drugs for less than 3 months. TCR sequences were obtained from RNA taken from PBMCs. Both iRepertoire HTBI primers and Arm-PCR of CDR3 regions were used to build the TCR beta libraries. TCRdb redid the calling of the multiplex PCR reads with MiXCR, one entry per CDR3 protein. The table has roughly 510,000 distinct CDR3 sequences, roughly a sixth seen once. These same data were also listed under a study on T cells in Graves' hyperthyroidism and ophthalmopathy.

The receptor was isolated from a man aged 18 to 30 with Graves disease. This sample comprised peripheral blood mononuclear cells (PBMCs), obtained at new diagnosis, from a patient treated with antithyroid drugs. The chain uses TRBV20-1 and TRBJ2-5; D gene unclear. The CDR3, as DNA: TGCAGTGCTTTAGCCCATGAGCAGTACTTC. Encoded protein: CSALAHEQYF.